The following is a T cell receptor (beta chain) sequence with its context. Methods used by the authors: Estimates of nucleated cell counts were drawn from the amplification of reference gene primers. Assay: immunoSEQ multiplex PCR; the TCRdb copy retains only in-frame clones and omits some. V and J calls and clone size are those listed in that table; D and trimming were worked out from the DNA. The data hold about 140,000 clones, with 70% to 80% observed a single time. This sample stems from a study of blood T cell repertoires in COVID-19. Overall study context: There were acute and convalescent COVID-19 samples, and they came from the United States, Italy and Spain. Nucleic acid was either cDNA or gDNA, and it came from T cells, B-cell-depleted T cells, or PBMCs.

Germline CDR1 reads MNHEY; CDR2 reads SVGEGT. V gave up 2 bases and J gave up 0 bases, with 14 bases separating them. The CDR3 totals 17 residues. This TCR was recovered from a woman between 45 and 60 years old with active or convalescent COVID-19. This chain uses TRBV6-2 or TRBV6-3 with TRBJ2-1; possibly TRBD1 for D (6 bases). The sequenced material came from peripheral blood. CDR3 sequence: CASSYGGGISSYNEQFF. The CDR3 nucleotides are TGTGCCAGCAGTTACGGGGGCGGCATAAGCTCCTACAATGAGCAGTTCTTC.